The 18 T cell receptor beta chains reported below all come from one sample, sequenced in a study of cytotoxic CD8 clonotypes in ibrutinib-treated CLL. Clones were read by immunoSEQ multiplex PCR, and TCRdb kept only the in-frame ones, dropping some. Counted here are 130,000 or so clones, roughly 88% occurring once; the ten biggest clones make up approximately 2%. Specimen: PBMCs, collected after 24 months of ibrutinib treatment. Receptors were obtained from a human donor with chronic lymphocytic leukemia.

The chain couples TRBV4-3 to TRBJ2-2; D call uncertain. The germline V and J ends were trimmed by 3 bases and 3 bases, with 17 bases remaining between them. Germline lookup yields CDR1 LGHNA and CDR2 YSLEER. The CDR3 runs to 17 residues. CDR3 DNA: TGCGCCAGCAGCCAGGAACTTCCACGGGCGTACACCGGGGAGCTGTTTTTT. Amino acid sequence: CASSQELPRAYTGELFF.

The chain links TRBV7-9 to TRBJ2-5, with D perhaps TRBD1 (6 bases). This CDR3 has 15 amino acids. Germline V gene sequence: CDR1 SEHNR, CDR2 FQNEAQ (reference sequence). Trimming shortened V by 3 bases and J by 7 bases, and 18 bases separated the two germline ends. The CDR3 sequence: CASSFSQGLGGTQYF. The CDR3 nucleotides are TGTGCCAGCAGCTTCTCTCAGGGGCTCGGAGGGACCCAGTACTTC.

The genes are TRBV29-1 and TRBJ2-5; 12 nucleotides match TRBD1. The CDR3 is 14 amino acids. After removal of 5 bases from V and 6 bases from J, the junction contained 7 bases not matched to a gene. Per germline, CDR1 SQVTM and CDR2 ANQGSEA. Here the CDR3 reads CSVTGTGGAQTQYF. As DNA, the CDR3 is TGCAGCGTTACCGGGACAGGGGGCGCACAGACCCAGTACTTC.

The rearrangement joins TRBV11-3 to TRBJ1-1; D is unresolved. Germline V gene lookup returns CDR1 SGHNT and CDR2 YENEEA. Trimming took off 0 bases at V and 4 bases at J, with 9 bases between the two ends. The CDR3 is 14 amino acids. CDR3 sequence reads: CASSLDSTRTEAFF. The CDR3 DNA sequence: TGTGCCAGCAGCTTAGATAGTACGCGCACTGAAGCTTTCTTT.

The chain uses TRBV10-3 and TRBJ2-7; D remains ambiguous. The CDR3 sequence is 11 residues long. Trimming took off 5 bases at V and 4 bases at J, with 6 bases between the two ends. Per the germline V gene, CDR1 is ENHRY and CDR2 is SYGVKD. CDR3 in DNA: TGTGCCATCAGTCCTGGATACGAGCAGTACTTC. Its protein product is CAISPGYEQYF.

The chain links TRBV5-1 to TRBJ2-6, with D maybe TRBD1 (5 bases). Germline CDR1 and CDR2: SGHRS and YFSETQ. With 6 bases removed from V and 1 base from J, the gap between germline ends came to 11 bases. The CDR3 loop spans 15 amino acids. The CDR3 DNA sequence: TGCGCCAGCACTTATCCAGGGTCTGGGGCCAACGTCCTGACTTTC. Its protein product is CASTYPGSGANVLTF. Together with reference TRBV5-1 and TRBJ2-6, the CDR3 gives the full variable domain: KAGVTQTPRYLIKTRGQQVTLSCSPISGHRSVSWYQQTPGQGLQFLFEYFSETQRNKGNFPGRFSGRQFSNSRSEMNVSTLELGDSALYLCASTYPGSGANVLTFGAGSRLTVL.

In DNA form, the CDR3 reads TGTGCCAGCTCACGCGGGACAGGGGGAAATCAGCCCCAGCATTTT. Its translation: CASSRGTGGNQPQHF. The chain uses TRBV18 and TRBJ1-5; TRBD1 agrees at 11 bases. Trimming cost V 4 bases and J 4 bases; bases outside gene matches: 3. This CDR3 is built from 15 residues. Germline CDR1 and CDR2: KGHSH and LQKENI.

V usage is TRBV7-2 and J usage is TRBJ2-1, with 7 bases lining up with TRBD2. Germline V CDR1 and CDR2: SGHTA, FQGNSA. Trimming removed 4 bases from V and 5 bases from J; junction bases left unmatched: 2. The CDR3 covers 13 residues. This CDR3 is CASSSGLHNEQFF. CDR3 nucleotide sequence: TGTGCCAGCAGCTCGGGACTACACAATGAGCAGTTCTTC.

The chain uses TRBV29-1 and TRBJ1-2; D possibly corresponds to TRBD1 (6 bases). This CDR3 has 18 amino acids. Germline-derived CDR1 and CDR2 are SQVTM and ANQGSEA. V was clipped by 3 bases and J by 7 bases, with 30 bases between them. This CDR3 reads CSVEPGGRVGARMSGYTF. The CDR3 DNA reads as TGCAGCGTTGAGCCCGGCGGGAGGGTGGGGGCACGGATGAGTGGCTACACCTTC.

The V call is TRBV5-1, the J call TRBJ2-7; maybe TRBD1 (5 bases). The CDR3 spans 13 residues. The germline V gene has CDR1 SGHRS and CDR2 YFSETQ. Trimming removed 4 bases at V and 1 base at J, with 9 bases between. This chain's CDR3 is CASSDSSSYEQYF. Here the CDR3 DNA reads TGCGCCAGCAGCGACAGCAGTTCCTACGAGCAGTACTTC.

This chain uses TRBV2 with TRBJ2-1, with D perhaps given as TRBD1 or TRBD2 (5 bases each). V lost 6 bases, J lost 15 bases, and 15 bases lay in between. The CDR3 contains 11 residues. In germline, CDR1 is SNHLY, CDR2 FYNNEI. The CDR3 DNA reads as TGTGCCAGCAGCTATCGGGACCCCAGGTTCTTC. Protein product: CASSYRDPRFF.

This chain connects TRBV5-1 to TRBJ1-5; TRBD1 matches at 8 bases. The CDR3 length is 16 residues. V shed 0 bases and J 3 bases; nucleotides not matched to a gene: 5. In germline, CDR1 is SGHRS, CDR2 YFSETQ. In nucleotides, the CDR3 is TGCGCCAGCAGCTTGGACGGACAGGGCCCCAATCAGCCCCAGCATTTT. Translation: CASSLDGQGPNQPQHF.

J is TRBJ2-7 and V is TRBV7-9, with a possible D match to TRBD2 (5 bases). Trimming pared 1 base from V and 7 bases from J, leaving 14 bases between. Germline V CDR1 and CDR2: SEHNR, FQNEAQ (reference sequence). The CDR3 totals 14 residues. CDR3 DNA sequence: TGTGCCAGCAGCTTAGGACCGCCCGGGATGGAGCAGTACTTC. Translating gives CASSLGPPGMEQYF.

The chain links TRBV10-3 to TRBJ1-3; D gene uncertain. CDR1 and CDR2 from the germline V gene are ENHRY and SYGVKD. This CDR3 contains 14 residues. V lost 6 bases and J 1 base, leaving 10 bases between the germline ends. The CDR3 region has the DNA TGTGCCATCAGCACCCTCGCTTCTGGAAACACCATATATTTT. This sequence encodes CAISTLASGNTIYF.

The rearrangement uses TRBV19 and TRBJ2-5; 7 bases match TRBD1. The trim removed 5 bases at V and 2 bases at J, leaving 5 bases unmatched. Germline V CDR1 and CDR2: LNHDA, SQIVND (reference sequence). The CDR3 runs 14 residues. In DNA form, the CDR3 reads TGTGCCAGTAGTCACCACAGGGGTCAAGAGACCCAGTACTTC. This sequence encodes CASSHHRGQETQYF.

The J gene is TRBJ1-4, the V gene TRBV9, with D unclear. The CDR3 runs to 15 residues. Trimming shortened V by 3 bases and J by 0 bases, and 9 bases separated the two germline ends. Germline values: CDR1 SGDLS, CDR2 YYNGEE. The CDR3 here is CASSADPATNEKLFF. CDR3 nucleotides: TGTGCCAGCAGCGCCGACCCTGCAACTAATGAAAAACTGTTTTTT.

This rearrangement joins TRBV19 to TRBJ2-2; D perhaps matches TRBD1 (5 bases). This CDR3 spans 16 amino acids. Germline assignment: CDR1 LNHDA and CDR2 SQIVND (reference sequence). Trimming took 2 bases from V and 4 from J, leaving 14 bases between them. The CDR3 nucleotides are TGTGCCAGTAGTATACATTCAGGGCGGTCCACCGGGGAGCTGTTTTTT. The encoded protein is CASSIHSGRSTGELFF.

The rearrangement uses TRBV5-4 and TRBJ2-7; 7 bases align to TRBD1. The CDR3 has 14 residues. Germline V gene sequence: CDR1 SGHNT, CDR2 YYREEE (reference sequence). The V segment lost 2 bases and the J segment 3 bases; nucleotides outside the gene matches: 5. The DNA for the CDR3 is TGTGCCAGCAGCTTAGAGACAGGGCGCTACGAGCAGTACTTC. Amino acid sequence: CASSLETGRYEQYF.